These T cell receptor beta chains were read from a single sample in a study of T cells in Graves' hyperthyroidism and ophthalmopathy. TCRdb ran MiXCR on the multiplex PCR reads and lists one entry per CDR3 protein. The data hold approximately 370,000 distinct CDR3 sequences, with around 14% observed a single time. Sequencing was carried out using blood. The source of these receptors is a woman aged 25 to 39 with Graves' hyperthyroidism. CDR3s include the opening cysteine and the closing phenylalanine or tryptophan. Each record gives: V gene, D gene, J gene, clone size, CDR3 DNA, CDR3 protein. The D gene is left open where the match is weak. Part of the rows lack a size; the others show once, few, many or a class for expanded clones.

TRBV15,-,TRBJ2-7,once,TGTGCCACCAGCCCCGGGACTCCCACCTACGAGCAGTACTTC,CATSPGTPTYEQYF
TRBV3-1,TRBD2,TRBJ2-7,-,TGTGCCAGCAGCGCGAACCGGGACTACGCCTACGAGCAGTACTTC,CASSANRDYAYEQYF
TRBV7-2,-,TRBJ2-1,many,TGTGCCAGCAGCGGCGCGAACAATGAGCAGTTCTTC,CASSGANNEQFF
TRBV2,-,TRBJ2-2,-,TGTGCCAGCAGTGAAGGGCAGCCAGGGGAGCTGTTTTTT,CASSEGQPGELFF
TRBV3-1,TRBD1,TRBJ1-1,many,TGTGCCAGCAGCCATCCAACCTCGGACAGGGGCGGTGAAGCTTTCTTT,CASSHPTSDRGGEAFF
TRBV19,-,TRBJ1-1,few,TGTGCCAGCCATCCCGGGACACCAAACACTGAAGCTTTCTTT,CASHPGTPNTEAFF
TRBV10-3,TRBD1,TRBJ2-6,-,TGTGCCATCCAGACAGGGGGCCTGACTTTC,CAIQTGGLTF
TRBV30,-,TRBJ2-1,few,TGTGCCTGGAGTCCCGGGACTGGGTCCTACAATGAGCAGTTCTTC,CAWSPGTGSYNEQFF
TRBV28,-,TRBJ1-2,-,TGTGCCAGCACTCTCCCTTCGTTGTGGGCCTATGGCTACACCTTC,CASTLPSLWAYGYTF
TRBV18,-,TRBJ1-4,few,TGTGCCAGCTCACCACGGAAAGCAACTAATGAAAAACTGTTTTTT,CASSPRKATNEKLFF
TRBV2,-,TRBJ1-6,few,TGTGCCAGCGCGGTTGAGGGGTATTCACCCCTCCACTTT,CASAVEGYSPLHF